This TCR beta chain was sequenced for a study of blood T cell repertoires in COVID-19. This table comes from immunoSEQ multiplex PCR, and its TCRdb copy is limited to in-frame clones, with some not included. The sample includes some 130,000 clones, 90% of them seen just once. Germline V gives CDR1 SGHTA, CDR2 FQGNSA. V dropped 5 bases and J dropped 4; count of bases not matched to a gene: 1. CDR3 length: 14 residues. Sequencing was carried out using peripheral blood. The TCR originated in a man between 60 and 70 years old with COVID-19, enrolled during active disease. The genes are TRBV7-2 and TRBJ2-5, with 13 nucleotides matching TRBD2. Written as DNA, the CDR3 is TGTGCCAGCAGCCGGACTAGCGGGGGAGAGACCCAGTACTTC. It is translated as CASSRTSGGETQYF.